The rows below give T cell receptor beta chains drawn from one sample of a study of T cells in Graves' hyperthyroidism and ophthalmopathy. TCRdb itself ran the multiplex PCR reads through MiXCR, one entry per CDR3 protein. The sample includes over 700,000 distinct CDR3 sequences, 38% of them seen just once. Sequencing was performed on blood. The receptors derive from a man aged 18 to 29 with Graves' hyperthyroidism. The CDR3 runs from the conserved cysteine through the conserved F or W. Fields, in order: CDR3 protein, J gene, V gene.

CSGRRQGIYGYTF,TRBJ1-2,TRBV20-1
CASSYSMQQGGYTF,TRBJ1-2,TRBV6-5
CASSLRWSISRSGANVLTF,TRBJ2-6,TRBV7-9
CASSQFSGNTIYF,TRBJ1-3,TRBV12-3/TRBV12-4
CSVEVGTSYEQYF,TRBJ2-7,TRBV29-1
CASSSPWDTEAFF,TRBJ1-1,TRBV12-3/TRBV12-4
CSATRVWQGAYEQYF,TRBJ2-7,TRBV20-1
CATSALTGNTGELFF,TRBJ2-2,TRBV24-1
CATSSAPFDSQSSYEQYF,TRBJ2-7,TRBV15
CSAEGPDSYEQYF,TRBJ2-7,TRBV20-1
CASSLYQATEAFF,TRBJ1-1,TRBV7-2
CASSVDIANQPQHF,TRBJ1-5,TRBV9
CASSRDPEGPYEQYF,TRBJ2-7,TRBV5-1
CASSEQETQYF,TRBJ2-5,TRBV2
CASRWTAIHQPQHF,TRBJ1-5,TRBV6-6
CASSARTGEKLFF,TRBJ1-4,TRBV9
CASSGGQGLETQYF,TRBJ2-5,TRBV11-1
CASSSDRSGRDYEQYF,TRBJ2-7,TRBV7-9
CASSPRQDGYTF,TRBJ1-2,TRBV7-9